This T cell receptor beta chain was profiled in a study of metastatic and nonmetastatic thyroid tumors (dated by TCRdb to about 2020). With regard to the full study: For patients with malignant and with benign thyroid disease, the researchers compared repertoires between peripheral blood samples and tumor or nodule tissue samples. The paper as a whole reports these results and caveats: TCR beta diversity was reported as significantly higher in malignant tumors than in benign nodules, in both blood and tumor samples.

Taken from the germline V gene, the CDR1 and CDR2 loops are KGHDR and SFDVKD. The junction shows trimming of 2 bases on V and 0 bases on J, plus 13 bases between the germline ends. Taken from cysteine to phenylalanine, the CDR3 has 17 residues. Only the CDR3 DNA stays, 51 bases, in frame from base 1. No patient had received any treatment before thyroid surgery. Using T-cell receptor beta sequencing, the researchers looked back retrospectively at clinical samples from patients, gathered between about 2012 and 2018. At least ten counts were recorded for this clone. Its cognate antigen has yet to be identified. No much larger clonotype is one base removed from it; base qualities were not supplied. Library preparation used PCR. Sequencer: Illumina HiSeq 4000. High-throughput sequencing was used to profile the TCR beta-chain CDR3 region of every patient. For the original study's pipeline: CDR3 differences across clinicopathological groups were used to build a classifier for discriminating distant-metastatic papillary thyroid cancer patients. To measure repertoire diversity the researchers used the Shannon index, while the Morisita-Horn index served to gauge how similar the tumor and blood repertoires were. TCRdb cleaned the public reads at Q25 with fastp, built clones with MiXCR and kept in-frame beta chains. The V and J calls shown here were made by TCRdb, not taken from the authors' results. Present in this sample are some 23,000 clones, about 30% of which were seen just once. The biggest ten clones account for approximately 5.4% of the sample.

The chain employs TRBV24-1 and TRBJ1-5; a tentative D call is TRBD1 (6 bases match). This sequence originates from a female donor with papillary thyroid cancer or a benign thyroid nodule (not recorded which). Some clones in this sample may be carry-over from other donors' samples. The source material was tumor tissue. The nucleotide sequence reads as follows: TGTGCCACCAGTGATTCGCGGACAGTCAATAGCAATCAGCCCCAGCATTTT. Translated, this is CATSDSRTVNSNQPQHF.